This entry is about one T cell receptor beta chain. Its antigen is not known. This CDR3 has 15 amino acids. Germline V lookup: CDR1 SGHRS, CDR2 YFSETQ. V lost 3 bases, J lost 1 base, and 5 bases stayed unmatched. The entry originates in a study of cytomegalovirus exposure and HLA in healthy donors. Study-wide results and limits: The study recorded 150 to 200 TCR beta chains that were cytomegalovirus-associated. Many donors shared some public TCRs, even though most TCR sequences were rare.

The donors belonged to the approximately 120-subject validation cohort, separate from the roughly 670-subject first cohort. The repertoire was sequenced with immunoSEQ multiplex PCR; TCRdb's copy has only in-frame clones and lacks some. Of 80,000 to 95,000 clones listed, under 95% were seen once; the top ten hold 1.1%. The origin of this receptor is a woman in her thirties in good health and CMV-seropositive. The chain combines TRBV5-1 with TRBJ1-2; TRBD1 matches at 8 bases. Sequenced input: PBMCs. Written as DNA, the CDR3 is TGCGCCAGCAGCTCCGGACAGGGAATTAACTATGGCTACACCTTC. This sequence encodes CASSSGQGINYGYTF.